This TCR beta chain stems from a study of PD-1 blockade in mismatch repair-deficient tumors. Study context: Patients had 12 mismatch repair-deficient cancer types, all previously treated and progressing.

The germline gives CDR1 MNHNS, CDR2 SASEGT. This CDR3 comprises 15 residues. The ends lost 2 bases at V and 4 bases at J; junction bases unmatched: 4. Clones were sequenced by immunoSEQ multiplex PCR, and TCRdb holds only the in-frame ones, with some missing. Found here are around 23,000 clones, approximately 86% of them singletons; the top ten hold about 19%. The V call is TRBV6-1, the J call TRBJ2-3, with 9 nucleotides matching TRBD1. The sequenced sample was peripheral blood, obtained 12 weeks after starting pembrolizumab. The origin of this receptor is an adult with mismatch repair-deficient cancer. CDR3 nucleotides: TGTGCCAGCAGTGAACAAACAGGGGGCGCAGATACGCAGTATTTT. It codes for CASSEQTGGADTQYF.